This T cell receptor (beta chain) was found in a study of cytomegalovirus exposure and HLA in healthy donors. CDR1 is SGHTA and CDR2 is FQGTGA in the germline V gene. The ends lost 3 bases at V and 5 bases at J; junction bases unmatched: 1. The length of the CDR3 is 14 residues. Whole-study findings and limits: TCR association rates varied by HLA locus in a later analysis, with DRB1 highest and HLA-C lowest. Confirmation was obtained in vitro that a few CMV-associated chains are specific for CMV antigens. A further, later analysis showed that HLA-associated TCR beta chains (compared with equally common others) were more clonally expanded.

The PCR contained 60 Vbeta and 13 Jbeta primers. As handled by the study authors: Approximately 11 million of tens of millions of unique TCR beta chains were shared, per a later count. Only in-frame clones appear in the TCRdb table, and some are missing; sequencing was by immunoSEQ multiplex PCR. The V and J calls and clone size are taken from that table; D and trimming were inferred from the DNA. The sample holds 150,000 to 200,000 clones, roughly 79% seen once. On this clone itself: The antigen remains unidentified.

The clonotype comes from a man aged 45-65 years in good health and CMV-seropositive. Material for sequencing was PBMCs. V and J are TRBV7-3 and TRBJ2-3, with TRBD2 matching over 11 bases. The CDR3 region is CASSFLAGGDTQYF. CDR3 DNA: TGTGCCAGCAGCTTTCTAGCGGGGGGAGATACGCAGTATTTT.